The rows below give T cell receptor beta chains drawn from one sample of a study of T cells in Graves' hyperthyroidism and ophthalmopathy. TCRdb redid the calling of the multiplex PCR reads with MiXCR, one entry per CDR3 protein. The data contain about 400,000 distinct CDR3 sequences, about 15% of them singletons. The specimen sequenced was blood. Every receptor here comes from a woman aged 25 to 39 with Graves' hyperthyroidism. Both conserved end residues are part of each CDR3. The D gene is left open where the match is weak. Rows may omit the clone size; those that give it use once, few, many or a size class.

j_call d_call clone_size v_call cdr3_nt cdr3_aa
TRBJ1-1 NA NA TRBV7-9 TGTGCCAGCAGCTTAGGTTCTCATCGGTCGGGAACTGAAGCTTTCTTT CASSLGSHRSGTEAFF
TRBJ1-5 NA few TRBV7-9 TGTGCCAGCAGCTTAGTAATCAAACAGGGTGAAGGCAATCAGCCCCAGCATTTT CASSLVIKQGEGNQPQHF
TRBJ2-5 TRBD1 NA TRBV5-1 TGCGCCAGCAGCACAACCGGGACAGGCGCTGAGACCCAGTACTTC CASSTTGTGAETQYF
TRBJ2-1 NA NA TRBV20-1 TGCAGTGCTAGAAGTGACGGGACTGAGCAGTTCTTC CSARSDGTEQFF
TRBJ2-7 NA few TRBV6-2/TRBV6-3 TGTGCCAGCAGTTACTCAGCCGAGGGGACCTACGAGCAGTACTTC CASSYSAEGTYEQYF
TRBJ2-3 TRBD2 NA TRBV3-1 TGTGCCAGCAGCGCCCGGACTAGCGGGAGAGAGGGTACAGATACGCAGTATTTT CASSARTSGREGTDTQYF
TRBJ2-3 NA NA TRBV5-6 TGTGCCAGCAGCTTGACATTCCCAGATACGCAGTATTTT CASSLTFPDTQYF
TRBJ2-1 TRBD2 NA TRBV4-2 TGTGCCAGCAGCCAAGATTGGACGGGGGGGTGGAATGAGCAGTTCTTC CASSQDWTGGWNEQFF
TRBJ2-1 NA NA TRBV2 TGTGCCAGCAGTGACGGCCAGACCGCCAATGAGCAGTTCTTC CASSDGQTANEQFF
TRBJ2-7 TRBD1 few TRBV7-9 TGTGCCAGCAGCTTAAAGCCCGGACAGGGGACTTCCTACGAGCAGTACTTC CASSLKPGQGTSYEQYF
TRBJ2-1 TRBD2 few TRBV11-2 TGTGCCAGCAGCTGGACTAGCCCCTCCTACAATGAGCAGTTCTTC CASSWTSPSYNEQFF
TRBJ2-4 NA many TRBV11-2 TGTGCCAGCAGCTTAGCAGGGGGGGCAACCATTCAGTACTTC CASSLAGGATIQYF
TRBJ2-1 TRBD2 many TRBV2 TGTGCCAGCAGTGACCCCATTGGGACTAGCGGGAGACTCAACAATGAGCAGTTCTTC CASSDPIGTSGRLNNEQFF
TRBJ2-7 NA NA TRBV7-9 TGTGCCAGCAGTGTGGGGGGGGCGGCTTACGAGCAGTACTTC CASSVGGAAYEQYF
TRBJ2-5 NA NA TRBV6-6 TGTGCCAGCAGTTACTGGGGTCGAGAGACCCAGTACTTC CASSYWGRETQYF
TRBJ2-3 NA many TRBV2 TGTGCCAGCACCGCCCAGAACGCAGATACGCAGTATTTT CASTAQNADTQYF
TRBJ2-5 NA NA TRBV5-5 TGTGCCAGCCAGAGAGAGGGGACTTACTTC CASQREGTYF
TRBJ1-2 NA few TRBV27 TGTGCCAGCACCCCTCGCGGGGGGGCCTATGGCTACACCTTC CASTPRGGAYGYTF
TRBJ2-5 TRBD2 many TRBV7-2 TGTGCCAGCAGCCCTTTTAGCGGGTACCAAGAGACCCAGTACTTC CASSPFSGYQETQYF
TRBJ2-1 NA NA TRBV11-2 TGTGCCAGCAGCTGGACCAGGGAGCTTGAGCAGTTCTTC CASSWTRELEQFF
TRBJ1-2 NA few TRBV18 TGTGCCAGCTCGGAGGCTTTAGTGGATGGCTACACCTTC CASSEALVDGYTF
TRBJ2-7 NA NA TRBV6-1 TGTGCCAGCAGTGTCCTAGGGACTCCCACCTACGAGCAGTACTTC CASSVLGTPTYEQYF
TRBJ2-3 TRBD1 NA TRBV12-3/TRBV12-4 TGTGCCAGCAGTTTGGGGACAGTGGGCACAGATACGCAGTATTTT CASSLGTVGTDTQYF
TRBJ2-7 TRBD1 NA TRBV7-9 TGTGCCAGCAGCGGACAGGAGGCTCACGAGCAGTACTTC CASSGQEAHEQYF
TRBJ1-1 NA many TRBV24-1 TGTGCCACCAGCATGAACACTGAAGCTTTCTTT CATSMNTEAFF
TRBJ2-7 NA NA TRBV19 TGTGCCAGTAGTATCTATGGCAGCCTCTGGGAGCAGTACTTC CASSIYGSLWEQYF
TRBJ1-4 NA many TRBV10-3 TGTGCCACCCAACCGGGGGACGAGGAAAAACTGTTTTTT CATQPGDEEKLFF
TRBJ2-2 TRBD1 NA TRBV19 TGTGCCAGTAGCCGGACGTGGGACAGTCCCGGGGAGCTGTTTTTT CASSRTWDSPGELFF
TRBJ2-6 NA many TRBV28 TGTGCCAGCAGTTTTGTCTCTGGGGCCAACGTCCTGACTTTC CASSFVSGANVLTF
TRBJ1-1 NA many TRBV28 TGTGCCAGCATGGAGAACACTGAAGCTTTCTTT CASMENTEAFF
TRBJ2-7 NA NA TRBV29-1 TGCAGCGTCGTACGGACAGACCTCTACGAGCAGTACTTC CSVVRTDLYEQYF
TRBJ1-5 NA NA TRBV5-1 TGCGCCAGCAGCTTGCAGCCATCCCCGGGTCAGCCCCAGCATTTT CASSLQPSPGQPQHF
TRBJ1-5 NA many TRBV27 TGTGCCAGCAGTTTAATATTTAATCAGCCCCAGCATTTT CASSLIFNQPQHF
TRBJ2-5 TRBD2 many TRBV6-7 TGTGCCAGCAGTTACTCGACTTCGAGACTAGCGGATCAAGAGACCCAGTACTTC CASSYSTSRLADQETQYF
TRBJ2-1 TRBD2 NA TRBV12-3/TRBV12-4 TGTGCCAGCAGTTTGTTAGCGGGATGGGGTGAGCAGTTCTTC CASSLLAGWGEQFF
TRBJ2-1 NA few TRBV19 TGTGCCAGTAGTCCCCGGTGGCGACTTGGCTACAATGAGCAGTTCTTC CASSPRWRLGYNEQFF
TRBJ2-3 TRBD2 NA TRBV9 TGTGCCAGCGGGGCCGCGACTAGCTGGCTAGAGGATACGCAGTATTTT CASGAATSWLEDTQYF
TRBJ2-7 NA many TRBV11-1 TGTGCCAGCAGGGATATACAGGGAAAATACGAGCAGTACTTC CASRDIQGKYEQYF
TRBJ1-6 NA few TRBV3-1 TGTGCCAGCGGCCGGGGGGACACCTATAATTCACCCCTCCACTTT CASGRGDTYNSPLHF
TRBJ2-6 NA NA TRBV18 TGTGCCAGCTCACAGGGGCCTACTGGGGCCAACGTCCTGACTTTC CASSQGPTGANVLTF
TRBJ2-1 NA NA TRBV9 TGTGCCTCGGACGGTGGCGGACGCAATGAGCAGTTCTTC CASDGGGRNEQFF
TRBJ1-4 TRBD1 NA TRBV7-9 TGTGCCAGCAGCTTAGACAGGGGATTGTCTAATGAAAAACTGTTTTTT CASSLDRGLSNEKLFF
TRBJ1-6 TRBD1 few TRBV5-4 TGTGCCAGCCACGAACAGGGGATCGACTCACCCCTCCACTTT CASHEQGIDSPLHF
TRBJ2-5 TRBD2 few TRBV20-1 TGCAGTGCTAGAAAGAGAGGACTAGCGGGAGGGTCGCTAAAAGAGACCCAGTACTTC CSARKRGLAGGSLKETQYF
TRBJ2-7 NA many TRBV7-9 TGTGCCAGCAGACCGGGAACAGGGGAGGCGGGGGAGCAGTACTTC CASRPGTGEAGEQYF
TRBJ2-3 NA NA TRBV5-1 TGCGCCAGCAGCAAGGGGGGAACGGGAGATACGCAGTATTTT CASSKGGTGDTQYF
TRBJ1-3 NA few TRBV10-3 TGTGCCATCAGGGACCAGGACTCTGGAAACACCATATATTTT CAIRDQDSGNTIYF
TRBJ2-7 NA many TRBV6-1 TGTGCCAGCAGACAGGGACCGACCTACGAGCAGTACTTC CASRQGPTYEQYF
TRBJ2-6 NA NA TRBV20-1 TGCAGTGCTAGTTCGTTACGGCCTGGGGCCAACGTCCTGACTTTC CSASSLRPGANVLTF